Described below is a single T cell receptor beta chain sequence and its context. Its antigen is unknown. Primers: 60 Vbeta forward and 13 Jbeta reverse. This table comes from immunoSEQ multiplex PCR, and its TCRdb copy is limited to in-frame clones, with some not included. The sample yields over 150,000 clones, about four fifths seen once. From germline, CDR1 is SGHAT and CDR2 FQDESV (reference sequence). The V segment lost 5 bases and the J segment 7 bases; nucleotides outside the gene matches: 8. The CDR3 is 15 amino acids. The data are from a study of cytomegalovirus exposure and HLA in healthy donors. General study results and limits: Earlier analysis yielded a pattern in which most TCR beta V segments were productive about 87% or about 30% of the time.

This clonotype was sampled from a man younger than 40 in good health and CMV-seronegative. The specimen sequenced was PBMCs. This chain connects TRBV11-1 to TRBJ1-2; TRBD1 matches at 12 bases. CDR3 in amino acids: CASSRGQGATSGYTF. CDR3 nucleotides: TGTGCCAGCAGCCGGGGACAGGGGGCGACGAGTGGCTACACCTTC. Drawing the rest from reference TRBV11-1 and TRBJ1-2, the complete variable domain is EAEVAQSPRYKITEKSQAVAFWCDPISGHATLYWYRQILGQGPELLVQFQDESVVDDSQLPKDRFSAERLKGVDSTLKIQPAELGDSAMYLCASSRGQGATSGYTFGSGTRLTVV.